This TCR beta chain appears in the sequencing data of a study of cytomegalovirus exposure and HLA in healthy donors. Study information: Of the donors genotyped, some 400 in all, 80% to 85% fell in the Caucasian-associated ancestry cluster.

Germline lookup yields CDR1 WSHSY and CDR2 SAAADI. The CDR3 has 16 amino acids. The V and J ends lost 6 bases and 2 bases, in that order; junction bases with no gene match: 11. Findings and limits, study-wide: Within an earlier analysis, most TCR beta V segments proved productive either about 90% or about 30% of the time. Listed as cytomegalovirus-associated were more than 150 TCR beta chains.

PCR was performed using 60 Vbeta and 13 Jbeta primers. Sequencing used immunoSEQ multiplex PCR; TCRdb keeps in-frame clones, though not all of them. The data contain over 25,000 clones, approximately 62% of them singletons. With respect to this clone: The target antigen is unknown.

Specimen: PBMCs. The clonotype comes from a male donor in good health and CMV-seropositive. This chain connects TRBV10-2 to TRBJ2-3, with 7 bases identical to TRBD1. The CDR3 DNA is TGCGCCAGCAGACGCACCAGGGGGAGAGACACAGATACGCAGTATTTT. Its protein is CASRRTRGRDTDTQYF.